This TCR beta chain was captured by sequencing in a study of blood T cell repertoires in COVID-19. Trimming removed 4 bases from V and 0 bases from J; junction bases left unmatched: 16. CDR1 and CDR2 (germline): MGHRA, YSYEKL. This CDR3 comprises 20 residues. This clone was seen only a few times. Original methodology: How many nucleated cells were present was estimated from reference gene primer amplification. This table comes from immunoSEQ multiplex PCR, and its TCRdb copy is limited to in-frame clones, with some not included. That table gives V, J and clone size, and the DNA gave D and trimming. This table has a few hundred thousand clones, around 90% appearing once. Everyone who took part was about 18 to 89 years old, and they came from about 25 US areas. Assignments of participants to cohorts depended upon their own reported clinical history.

Sequenced input: PBMCs or T cells enriched from blood (not recorded which). The gene calls are TRBV4-1 and TRBJ2-7, with 12 positions matching TRBD2. The receptor was derived from a woman younger than 35 with acute COVID-19. CDR3 DNA sequence: TGCGCCAGCAGCCCGCCGCCCCTAGCGGGAGGGCCTGATAGCTCCTACGAGCAGTACTTC. Its protein product is CASSPPPLAGGPDSSYEQYF.